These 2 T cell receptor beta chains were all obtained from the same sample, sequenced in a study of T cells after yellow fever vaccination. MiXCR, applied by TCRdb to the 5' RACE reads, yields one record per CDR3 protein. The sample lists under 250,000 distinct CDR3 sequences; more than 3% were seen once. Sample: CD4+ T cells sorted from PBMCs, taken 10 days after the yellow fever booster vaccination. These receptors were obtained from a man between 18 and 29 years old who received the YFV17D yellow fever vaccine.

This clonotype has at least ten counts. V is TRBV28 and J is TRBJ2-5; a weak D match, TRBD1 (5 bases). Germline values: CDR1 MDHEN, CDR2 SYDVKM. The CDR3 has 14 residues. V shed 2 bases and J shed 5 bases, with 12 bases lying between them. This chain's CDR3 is CASSLHPAGETQYF. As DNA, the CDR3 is TGTGCCAGCAGTTTACACCCAGCAGGGGAGACCCAGTACTTC.

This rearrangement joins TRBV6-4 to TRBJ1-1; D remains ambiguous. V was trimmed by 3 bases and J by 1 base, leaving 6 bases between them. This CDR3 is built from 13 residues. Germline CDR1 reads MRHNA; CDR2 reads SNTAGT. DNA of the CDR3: TGTGCCAGCAGTGAGTCCGCGAACACTGAAGCTTTCTTT. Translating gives CASSESANTEAFF.